The 25 T cell receptor beta chains below come from one sample, sequenced in a study of blood T cell repertoires in COVID-19. Sequenced by immunoSEQ multiplex PCR; TCRdb stores in-frame clones only, minus some. The sample has about 250,000 clones; around 90% are singletons. Material: peripheral blood. Receptor source: a woman aged 25 to 39 with acute or convalescent COVID-19.

The V call is TRBV6-5, the J call TRBJ1-3; 9 bases agree with TRBD1. CDR3 length equals 15 residues. With V trimmed by 6 bases and J by 3 bases, 6 bases remained unmatched. CDR1 and CDR2 (germline): MNHEY, SVGAGI. The CDR3 sequence: CASRRGQGFGNTIYF. The CDR3 nucleotides read TGTGCCAGCAGACGGGGACAGGGTTTTGGAAACACCATATATTTT.

Comments on this clone: This sample includes further DNA sequences coding for the same CDR3. The rearrangement uses TRBV6-5 and TRBJ2-1; 8 bases fit TRBD2. This CDR3 has 12 amino acids. From germline, CDR1 is MNHEY and CDR2 SVGAGI. V lost 2 bases, J lost 9 bases, and 0 bases stayed unmatched. DNA of the CDR3: TGTGCCAGCAGTTACCGGGGGGGTGAGCAGTTCTTC. This encodes CASSYRGGEQFF.

CDR3 nucleotide sequence: TGTGCCAGCAGTTTAGTGGACAGGGGGATCTACGAGCAGTACTTC. It codes for CASSLVDRGIYEQYF. This chain joins TRBV27 and TRBJ2-7, with TRBD1 matching over 10 bases. V trimming: 2 bases; J trimming: 3 bases; junction bases outside the gene matches: 4. The V gene's germline CDR1 is MNHEY and CDR2 SMNVEV (reference sequence). The CDR3 is 15 residues long.

The genes are TRBV4-2 and TRBJ2-1, with 8 bases fitting TRBD2. The CDR3 is 15 residues long. With V trimmed by 0 bases and J by 7 bases, 5 bases remained unmatched. Germline V gene lookup returns CDR1 LGHNA and CDR2 YNFKEQ. The DNA for the CDR3 is TGTGCCAGCAGCCAAGAACTAGCGGAGGTAAATGAGCAGTTCTTC. Protein sequence: CASSQELAEVNEQFF.

This clone was counted only a few times. The rearrangement uses TRBV10-1 and TRBJ1-6; 9 positions match TRBD1. The CDR3 has 14 amino acids. V lost 10 bases to trimming and J lost 6 bases; unmatched junction nucleotides: 7. In germline, CDR1 is WNHNN, CDR2 SYGVQD (reference sequence). CDR3 bases: TGCGCCATTGGGATGGACAGGGGTAATTCACCCCTCCACTTT. It is translated as CAIGMDRGNSPLHF.

This clone was counted once. The rearrangement uses TRBV9 and TRBJ2-7; 11 positions agree with TRBD2. The CDR3 loop spans 15 amino acids. Looked up from germline, CDR1 is SGDLS and CDR2 is YYNGEE. V was pared by 4 bases and J by 0 bases, with 3 bases of the junction left unmatched. The CDR3 reads CASSKTSGSSYEQYF. Here the CDR3 DNA reads TGTGCCAGCAGCAAAACTAGCGGGAGCTCCTACGAGCAGTACTTC.

V gene TRBV24-1 combines with J gene TRBJ2-2; a possible D gene is TRBD1 (5 bases). This CDR3 region has 16 residues. The V end lost 3 bases, the J end lost 3 bases, and 13 bases lay between the germline ends. The germline V gene encodes CDR1 KGHDR and CDR2 SFDVKD. CDR3 bases: TGTGCCACCAGTGATCCCAGGGCCTCGGACACCGGGGAGCTGTTTTTT. Residues: CATSDPRASDTGELFF.

The J gene is TRBJ2-7, the V gene TRBV3-1 (or the pseudogene TRBV3-2), with D perhaps matching TRBD2 (5 bases). V was cut by 0 bases and J by 1 base, with 7 bases left in between. Germline values: CDR1 LGHDT, CDR2 YNNKEL (reference sequence). This CDR3 has 14 amino acids. The CDR3 bases are TGTGCCAGCAGCCAAGATAGACTATCCTACGAGCAGTACTTC. It specifies CASSQDRLSYEQYF.

The chain carries TRBV7-3 and TRBJ2-1; possibly TRBD2 for D (5 bases). There are 13 residues in the CDR3. V was clipped by 3 bases and J by 6 bases, with 9 bases between them. CDR1 and CDR2 from the germline V gene are SGHTA and FQGTGA. CDR3 nucleotide sequence: TGTGCCAGCAGCTTCTCCGGGGTCAATGAGCAGTTCTTC. Amino acids: CASSFSGVNEQFF.

The J gene is TRBJ1-5, the V gene TRBV30, with a possible D match to TRBD1 (6 bases). V lost 5 bases and J lost 7, with 9 bases in between. The germline CDR1 and CDR2 sequences are GTSNPN and SVGIG (reference sequence). CDR3 length equals 11 residues. The DNA for the CDR3 is TGTGCCTGGGGGGGGGCCCAGCCCCAGCATTTT. Its translation is CAWGGAQPQHF. Variable domain in full (rest from reference TRBV30 and TRBJ1-5): SQTIHQWPATLVQPVGSPLSLECTVEGTSNPNLYWYRQAAGRGLQLLFYSVGIGQISSEVPQNLSASRPQDRQFILSSKKLLLSDSGFYLCAWGGAQPQHFGDGTRLSIL.

This chain connects TRBV9 to TRBJ1-3, with D unresolved. Germline CDR1 reads SGDLS; CDR2 reads YYNGEE. This CDR3 spans 17 amino acids. Trimming took off 3 bases at V and 2 bases at J, with 18 bases between the two ends. This CDR3 reads CASSAVDGERPGNTIYF. The DNA for the CDR3 is TGTGCCAGCAGCGCCGTTGACGGGGAAAGGCCTGGAAACACCATATATTTT.

V usage is TRBV7-9 and J usage is TRBJ2-1; 7 bases map to TRBD2. Per germline, CDR1 SEHNR and CDR2 FQNEAQ (reference sequence). V was pared by 5 bases and J by 7 bases, with 14 bases of the junction left unmatched. The CDR3 is 16 amino acids. The CDR3 sequence is CASSLARTRGDNEQFF. The CDR3 DNA is TGTGCCAGCAGCCTCGCTCGGACTAGAGGAGATAATGAGCAGTTCTTC. The full variable domain, rest sourced from reference TRBV7-9 and TRBJ2-1, is DTGVSQNPRHKITKRGQNVTFRCDPISEHNRLYWYRQTLGQGPEFLTYFQNEAQLEKSRLLSDRFSAERPKGSFSTLEIQRTEQGDSAMYLCASSLARTRGDNEQFFGPGTRLTVL.

The rearrangement links TRBV10-2 to TRBJ1-1, with a tentative D call TRBD1 (6 bases). This CDR3 is built from 13 residues. Germline V gene lookup returns CDR1 WSHSY and CDR2 SAAADI. V was trimmed by 6 bases and J by 1 base, leaving 9 bases between them. The chain's CDR3 is CASRQGTNTEAFF. The CDR3 DNA follows: TGCGCCAGCAGACAGGGAACGAACACTGAAGCTTTCTTT.

The chain is built from TRBV7-2 and TRBJ2-5, with 9 bases that match TRBD2. The V gene end was trimmed by 3 bases and the J gene end by 6 bases; junction bases not matched to a gene: 5. The CDR3 covers 14 residues. The germline CDR1 and CDR2 sequences are SGHTA and FQGNSA. The CDR3 sequence: CASSFGGRVQTQYF. The CDR3 DNA reads TGTGCCAGCAGCTTCGGCGGGAGGGTGCAGACCCAGTACTTC.

This sequence joins TRBV25-1 and TRBJ1-1, with a tentative D call TRBD1 (5 bases). The germline V and J ends were trimmed by 6 bases and 0 bases, with 11 bases remaining between them. This CDR3 region has 14 residues. The V gene's germline CDR1 is MGHDK and CDR2 SYGVNS. In nucleotides, the CDR3 is TGTGCCAGCAGAAAGGGGCAAATGAACACTGAAGCTTTCTTT. It translates to CASRKGQMNTEAFF. Complete variable domain (other parts from reference TRBV25-1 and TRBJ1-1): EADIYQTPRYLVIGTGKKITLECSQTMGHDKMYWYQQDPGMELHLIHYSYGVNSTEKGDLSSESTVSRIRTEHFPLTLESARPSHTSQYLCASRKGQMNTEAFFGQGTRLTVV.

This rearrangement joins TRBV27 to TRBJ2-4; TRBD1 matches 7 bases. After removal of 0 bases from V and 6 bases from J, the junction contained 2 bases not matched to a gene. Germline V CDR1 and CDR2: MNHEY, SMNVEV (reference sequence). This CDR3 contains 14 residues. The CDR3 DNA reads TGTGCCAGCAGTTTATCAGGGGGCTTAAACATTCAGTACTTC. Amino acids: CASSLSGGLNIQYF.

The chain links TRBV4-3 to TRBJ2-1; 10 nucleotides match TRBD2. The V and J ends lost 3 bases and 6 bases, in that order; junction bases with no gene match: 8. This CDR3 has 16 amino acids. Germline-derived CDR1 and CDR2 are LGHNA and YSLEER. In DNA form, the CDR3 reads TGCGCCAGCAGCCAGCAGCTAGCGGGAGTTACCAATGAGCAGTTCTTC. The encoded protein is CASSQQLAGVTNEQFF.

A few counts support this clone. The chain links TRBV24-1 to TRBJ2-3; 7 bases agree with TRBD1. Unmatched junction bases numbered 3, after V lost 4 bases and J lost 3 bases. Per germline, CDR1 KGHDR and CDR2 SFDVKD. The CDR3 is 14 amino acids. The CDR3 sequence: CATSDPRGTDTQYF. The CDR3 DNA reads as TGTGCCACCAGTGACCCCAGGGGGACAGATACGCAGTATTTT.

This rearrangement joins TRBV13 to TRBJ2-7; D not resolved. Germline lookup yields CDR1 PRHDT and CDR2 FYEKMQ (reference sequence). The CDR3 loop spans 11 amino acids. V dropped 3 bases and J dropped 8 bases, with 8 bases sitting between them. CDR3 in DNA: TGTGCCAGCAGCTTCGGTGAGAAGCAGTACTTC. Translation gives CASSFGEKQYF.

The J gene is TRBJ2-1, the V gene TRBV25-1; TRBD2 matches at 8 bases. V lost 3 bases and J lost 1; bases outside the gene matches: 8. The length of the CDR3 is 17 residues. CDR1 and CDR2 from the germline V gene are MGHDK and SYGVNS. The CDR3 region is CASSDTFSGASYNEQFF. DNA of the CDR3: TGTGCCAGCAGTGATACCTTTAGCGGGGCTTCCTACAATGAGCAGTTCTTC.

This chain joins TRBV15 and TRBJ1-4; D is unclear. V shed 0 bases and J shed 4 bases, with 9 bases lying between them. Germline CDR1 reads LNHNV; CDR2 reads YYDKDF (reference sequence). There are 15 residues in the CDR3. CDR3 sequence reads: CATSRDLASNEKLFF. The CDR3 DNA sequence: TGTGCCACCAGCAGAGATTTGGCAAGTAATGAAAAACTGTTTTTT. Together with reference TRBV15 and TRBJ1-4, the CDR3 gives the full variable domain: DAMVIQNPRYQVTQFGKPVTLSCSQTLNHNVMYWYQQKSSQAPKLLFHYYDKDFNNEADTPDNFQSRRPNTSFCFLDIRSPGLGDTAMYLCATSRDLASNEKLFFGSGTQLSVL.

The rearrangement joins TRBV24-1 to TRBJ1-3; D remains ambiguous. Trimming took off 5 bases at V and 8 bases at J, with 9 bases between the two ends. The CDR3 loop spans 12 amino acids. The germline V gene has CDR1 KGHDR and CDR2 SFDVKD. The CDR3 nucleotides read TGTGCCACCAGTGGGCAGCGGGACACCATATATTTT. Its protein is CATSGQRDTIYF.

The CDR3 bases are TGTGCCAGCAGGCCTCCAACGAGAGCTGAAGCTTTCTTT. Encoded protein: CASRPPTRAEAFF. This sequence joins TRBV12-3 or TRBV12-4 and TRBJ1-1; unclear D gene. The CDR3 has 13 amino acids. Trimming removed 6 bases from V and 6 bases from J, with 14 bases in between.

The chain carries TRBV19 and TRBJ2-7; TRBD1 matches 10 bases. There are 15 residues in the CDR3. Germline V gives CDR1 LNHDA, CDR2 SQIVND (reference sequence). With 6 bases clipped from V and 7 bases from J, the junction kept 12 bases outside the gene matches. The CDR3 region has the DNA TGTGCCAGTAGAGCCCGGGGACAGGGGATCGGGGAGCAGTACTTC. This encodes CASRARGQGIGEQYF.

The chain uses TRBV7-2 and TRBJ1-5; 7 positions match TRBD1. CDR1 and CDR2 (germline): SGHTA, FQGNSA. J lost 5 bases, V lost 2 bases, and 3 bases had no gene match. This CDR3 contains 14 residues. The CDR3 reads CASSLRGGDQPQHF. In DNA form, the CDR3 reads TGTGCCAGCAGCTTAAGAGGGGGCGATCAGCCCCAGCATTTT. Supplemented by reference TRBV7-2 and TRBJ1-5, the full variable domain reads GAGVSQSPSNKVTEKGKDVELRCDPISGHTALYWYRQSLGQGLEFLIYFQGNSAPDKSGLPSDRFSAERTGGSVSTLTIQRTQQEDSAVYLCASSLRGGDQPQHFGDGTRLSIL.